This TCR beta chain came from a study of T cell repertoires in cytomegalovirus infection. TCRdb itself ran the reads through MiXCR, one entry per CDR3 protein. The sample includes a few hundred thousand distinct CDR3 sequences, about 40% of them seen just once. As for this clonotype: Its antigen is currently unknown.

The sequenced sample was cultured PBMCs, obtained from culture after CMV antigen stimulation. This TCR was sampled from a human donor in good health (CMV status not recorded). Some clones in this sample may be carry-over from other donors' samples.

In DNA form, the CDR3 reads TGTGCCAGCAGCTTGTACAGCCCTACAACTAATGAAAAACTGTTTTTT. It yields the protein CASSLYSPTTNEKLFF. This chain links TRBV7-2 with TRBJ1-4, with D unresolved. The CDR3 spans 16 residues. The germline CDR1 and CDR2 sequences are SGHTA and FQGNSA. V was shortened by 3 bases and J by 0 bases, with 11 bases between the two germline ends.